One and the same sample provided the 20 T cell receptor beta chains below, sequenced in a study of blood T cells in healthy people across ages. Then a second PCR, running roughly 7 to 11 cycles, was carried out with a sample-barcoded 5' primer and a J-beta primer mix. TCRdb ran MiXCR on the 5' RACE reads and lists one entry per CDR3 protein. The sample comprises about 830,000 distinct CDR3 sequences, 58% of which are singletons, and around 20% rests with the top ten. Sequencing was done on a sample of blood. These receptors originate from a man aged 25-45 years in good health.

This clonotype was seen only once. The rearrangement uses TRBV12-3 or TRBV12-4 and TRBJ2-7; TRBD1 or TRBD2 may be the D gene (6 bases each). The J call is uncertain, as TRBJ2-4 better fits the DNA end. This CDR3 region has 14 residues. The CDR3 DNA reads TGTGCCAGCAGCCGAAGGGGGGAGAAAAACATTCAGTACTTC. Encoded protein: CASSRRGEKNIQYF.

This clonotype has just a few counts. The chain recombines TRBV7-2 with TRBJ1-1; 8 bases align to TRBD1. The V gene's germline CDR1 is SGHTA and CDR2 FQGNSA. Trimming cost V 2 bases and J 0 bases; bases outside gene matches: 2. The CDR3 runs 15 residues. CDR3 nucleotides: TGTGCCAGCAGCTTACAGGGGGCGATGAACACTGAAGCTTTCTTT. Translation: CASSLQGAMNTEAFF.

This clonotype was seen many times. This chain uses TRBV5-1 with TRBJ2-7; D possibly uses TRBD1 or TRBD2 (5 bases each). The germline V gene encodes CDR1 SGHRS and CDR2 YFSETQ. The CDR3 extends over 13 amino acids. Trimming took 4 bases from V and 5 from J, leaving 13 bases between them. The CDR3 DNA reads TGCGCCAGCAGCCGTATCGGGGCGAACGAGCAGTACTTC. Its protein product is CASSRIGANEQYF.

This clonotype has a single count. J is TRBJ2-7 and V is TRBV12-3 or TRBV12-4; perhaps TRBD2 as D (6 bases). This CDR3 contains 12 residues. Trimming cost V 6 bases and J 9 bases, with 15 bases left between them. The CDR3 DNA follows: TGTGCCAGCAGCCGGCGGGACCTCGGGCAGTACTTC. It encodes CASSRRDLGQYF.

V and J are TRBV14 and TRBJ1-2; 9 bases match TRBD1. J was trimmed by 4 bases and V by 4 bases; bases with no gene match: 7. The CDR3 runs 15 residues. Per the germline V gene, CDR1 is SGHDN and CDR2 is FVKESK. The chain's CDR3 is CASSLTGGASYGYTF. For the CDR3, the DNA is TGTGCCAGCAGCCTTACAGGGGGCGCCAGCTATGGCTACACCTTC.

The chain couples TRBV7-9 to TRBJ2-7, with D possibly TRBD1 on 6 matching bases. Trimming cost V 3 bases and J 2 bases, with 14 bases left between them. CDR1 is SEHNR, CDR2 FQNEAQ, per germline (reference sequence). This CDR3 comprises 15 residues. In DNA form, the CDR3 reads TGTGCCAGCAGCTTCGTGGGACAAGCGGCCTACGAGCAGTACTTC. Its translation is CASSFVGQAAYEQYF.

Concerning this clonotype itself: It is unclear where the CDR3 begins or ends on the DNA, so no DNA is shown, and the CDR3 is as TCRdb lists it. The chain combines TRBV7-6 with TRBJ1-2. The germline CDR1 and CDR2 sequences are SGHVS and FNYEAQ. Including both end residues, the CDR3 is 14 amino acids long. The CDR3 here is CASSFLWTYHGYTF.

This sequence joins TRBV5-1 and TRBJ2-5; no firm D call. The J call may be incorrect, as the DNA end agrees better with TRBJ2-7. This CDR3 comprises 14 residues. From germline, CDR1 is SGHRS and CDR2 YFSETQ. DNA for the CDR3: TGCGCCAGCAGCACACGGTCCGGACCCTACGAGCAGTACTTC. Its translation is CASSTRSGPYEQYF.

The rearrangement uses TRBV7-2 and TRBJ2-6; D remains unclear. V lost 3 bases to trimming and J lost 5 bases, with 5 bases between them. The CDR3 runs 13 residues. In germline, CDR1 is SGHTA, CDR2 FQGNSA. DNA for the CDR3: TGTGCCAGCAGCTTTTTACGGGCCAACGTCCTGACTTTC. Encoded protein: CASSFLRANVLTF.

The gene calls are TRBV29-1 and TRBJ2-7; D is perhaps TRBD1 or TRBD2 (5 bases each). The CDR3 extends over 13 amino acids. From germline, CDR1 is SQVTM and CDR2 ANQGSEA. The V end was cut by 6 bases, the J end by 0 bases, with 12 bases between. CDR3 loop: CSVRKGPSYEQYF. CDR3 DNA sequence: TGCAGCGTGCGGAAGGGACCCTCCTACGAGCAGTACTTC.

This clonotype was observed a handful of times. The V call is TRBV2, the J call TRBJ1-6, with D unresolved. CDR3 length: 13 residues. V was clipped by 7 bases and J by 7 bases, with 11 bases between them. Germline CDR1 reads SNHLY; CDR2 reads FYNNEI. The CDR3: CASIDDPNSPLHF. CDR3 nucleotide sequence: TGTGCCAGCATCGACGACCCGAATTCACCCCTCCACTTT.

CDR3 DNA sequence: TGTGCCAGCAGCCCTTACGGCGGGGGAGCAGAGACCCAGTACTTC. Protein: CASSPYGGGAETQYF. The chain uses TRBV7-8 and TRBJ2-7; TRBD2 aligns across 7 bases. With the DNA end fitting TRBJ2-5 better, the J assignment may be wrong. There are 15 residues in the CDR3. Germline assignment: CDR1 SGHVS and CDR2 FQNEAQ.

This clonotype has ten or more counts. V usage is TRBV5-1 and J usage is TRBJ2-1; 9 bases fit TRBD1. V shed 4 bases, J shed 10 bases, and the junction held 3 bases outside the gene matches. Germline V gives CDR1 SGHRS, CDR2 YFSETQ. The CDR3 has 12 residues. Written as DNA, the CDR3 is TGCGCCAGCAGCCCCGACAGGGGGGAGCAGTTCTTC. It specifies CASSPDRGEQFF.

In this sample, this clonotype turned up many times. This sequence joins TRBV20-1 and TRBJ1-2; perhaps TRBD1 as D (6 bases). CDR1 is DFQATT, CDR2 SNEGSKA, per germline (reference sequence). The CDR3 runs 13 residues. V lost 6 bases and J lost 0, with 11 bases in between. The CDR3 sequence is CSAYRDPNYGYTF. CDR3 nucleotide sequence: TGCAGTGCGTACAGGGACCCTAACTATGGCTACACCTTC.

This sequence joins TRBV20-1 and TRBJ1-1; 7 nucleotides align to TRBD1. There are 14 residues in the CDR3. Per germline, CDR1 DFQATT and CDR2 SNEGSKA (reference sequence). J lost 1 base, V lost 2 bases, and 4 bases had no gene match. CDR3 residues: CSARPGQKNTEAFF. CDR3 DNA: TGCAGTGCTAGACCGGGACAGAAGAACACTGAAGCTTTCTTT.

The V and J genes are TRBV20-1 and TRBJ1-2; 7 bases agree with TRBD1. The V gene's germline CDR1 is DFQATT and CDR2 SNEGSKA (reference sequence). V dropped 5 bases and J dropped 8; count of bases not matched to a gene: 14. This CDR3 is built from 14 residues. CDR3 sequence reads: CSAVRQGGTGGYTF. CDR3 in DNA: TGCAGTGCTGTTCGACAGGGAGGGACGGGCGGCTACACCTTC.

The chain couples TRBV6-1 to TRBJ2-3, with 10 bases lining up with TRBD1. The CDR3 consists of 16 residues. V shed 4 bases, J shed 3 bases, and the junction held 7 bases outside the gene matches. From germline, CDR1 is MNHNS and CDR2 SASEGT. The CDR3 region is CASSGDRGRETDTQYF. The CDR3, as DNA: TGTGCCAGCAGTGGGGACAGGGGAAGGGAGACAGATACGCAGTATTTT.

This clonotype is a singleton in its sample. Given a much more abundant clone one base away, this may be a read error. CDR3: CASSLGDETQYF. In nucleotides, the CDR3 is TGTGCCAGCAGCTTAGGGGACGAGACCCAGTACTTC. The chain couples TRBV7-9 to TRBJ2-5; either TRBD1 or TRBD2 may fit D (5 bases each). Per the germline V gene, CDR1 is SEHNR and CDR2 is FQNEAQ (reference sequence). This CDR3 has 12 residues. V lost 1 base, J lost 5 bases, and 5 bases lay in between.

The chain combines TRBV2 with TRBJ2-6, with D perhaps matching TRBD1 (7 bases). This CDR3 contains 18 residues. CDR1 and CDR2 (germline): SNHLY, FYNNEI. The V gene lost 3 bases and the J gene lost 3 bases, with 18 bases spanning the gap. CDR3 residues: CASSERRGQSGGANVLTF. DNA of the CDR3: TGTGCCAGCAGTGAGAGGAGGGGGCAGTCGGGTGGGGCCAACGTCCTGACTTTC. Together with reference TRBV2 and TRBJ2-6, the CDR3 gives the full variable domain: EPEVTQTPSHQVTQMGQEVILRCVPISNHLYFYWYRQILGQKVEFLVSFYNNEISEKSEIFDDQFSVERPDGSNFTLKIRSTKLEDSAMYFCASSERRGQSGGANVLTFGAGSRLTVL.

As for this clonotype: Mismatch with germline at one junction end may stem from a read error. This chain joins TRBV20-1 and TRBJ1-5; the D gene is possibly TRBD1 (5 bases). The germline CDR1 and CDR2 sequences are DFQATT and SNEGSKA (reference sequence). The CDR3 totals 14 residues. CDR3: CSAGDSISNQPQHF. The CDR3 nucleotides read TGCAGTGCTGGAGACAGCATTAGCAATCAGCCCCAGCATTTT.